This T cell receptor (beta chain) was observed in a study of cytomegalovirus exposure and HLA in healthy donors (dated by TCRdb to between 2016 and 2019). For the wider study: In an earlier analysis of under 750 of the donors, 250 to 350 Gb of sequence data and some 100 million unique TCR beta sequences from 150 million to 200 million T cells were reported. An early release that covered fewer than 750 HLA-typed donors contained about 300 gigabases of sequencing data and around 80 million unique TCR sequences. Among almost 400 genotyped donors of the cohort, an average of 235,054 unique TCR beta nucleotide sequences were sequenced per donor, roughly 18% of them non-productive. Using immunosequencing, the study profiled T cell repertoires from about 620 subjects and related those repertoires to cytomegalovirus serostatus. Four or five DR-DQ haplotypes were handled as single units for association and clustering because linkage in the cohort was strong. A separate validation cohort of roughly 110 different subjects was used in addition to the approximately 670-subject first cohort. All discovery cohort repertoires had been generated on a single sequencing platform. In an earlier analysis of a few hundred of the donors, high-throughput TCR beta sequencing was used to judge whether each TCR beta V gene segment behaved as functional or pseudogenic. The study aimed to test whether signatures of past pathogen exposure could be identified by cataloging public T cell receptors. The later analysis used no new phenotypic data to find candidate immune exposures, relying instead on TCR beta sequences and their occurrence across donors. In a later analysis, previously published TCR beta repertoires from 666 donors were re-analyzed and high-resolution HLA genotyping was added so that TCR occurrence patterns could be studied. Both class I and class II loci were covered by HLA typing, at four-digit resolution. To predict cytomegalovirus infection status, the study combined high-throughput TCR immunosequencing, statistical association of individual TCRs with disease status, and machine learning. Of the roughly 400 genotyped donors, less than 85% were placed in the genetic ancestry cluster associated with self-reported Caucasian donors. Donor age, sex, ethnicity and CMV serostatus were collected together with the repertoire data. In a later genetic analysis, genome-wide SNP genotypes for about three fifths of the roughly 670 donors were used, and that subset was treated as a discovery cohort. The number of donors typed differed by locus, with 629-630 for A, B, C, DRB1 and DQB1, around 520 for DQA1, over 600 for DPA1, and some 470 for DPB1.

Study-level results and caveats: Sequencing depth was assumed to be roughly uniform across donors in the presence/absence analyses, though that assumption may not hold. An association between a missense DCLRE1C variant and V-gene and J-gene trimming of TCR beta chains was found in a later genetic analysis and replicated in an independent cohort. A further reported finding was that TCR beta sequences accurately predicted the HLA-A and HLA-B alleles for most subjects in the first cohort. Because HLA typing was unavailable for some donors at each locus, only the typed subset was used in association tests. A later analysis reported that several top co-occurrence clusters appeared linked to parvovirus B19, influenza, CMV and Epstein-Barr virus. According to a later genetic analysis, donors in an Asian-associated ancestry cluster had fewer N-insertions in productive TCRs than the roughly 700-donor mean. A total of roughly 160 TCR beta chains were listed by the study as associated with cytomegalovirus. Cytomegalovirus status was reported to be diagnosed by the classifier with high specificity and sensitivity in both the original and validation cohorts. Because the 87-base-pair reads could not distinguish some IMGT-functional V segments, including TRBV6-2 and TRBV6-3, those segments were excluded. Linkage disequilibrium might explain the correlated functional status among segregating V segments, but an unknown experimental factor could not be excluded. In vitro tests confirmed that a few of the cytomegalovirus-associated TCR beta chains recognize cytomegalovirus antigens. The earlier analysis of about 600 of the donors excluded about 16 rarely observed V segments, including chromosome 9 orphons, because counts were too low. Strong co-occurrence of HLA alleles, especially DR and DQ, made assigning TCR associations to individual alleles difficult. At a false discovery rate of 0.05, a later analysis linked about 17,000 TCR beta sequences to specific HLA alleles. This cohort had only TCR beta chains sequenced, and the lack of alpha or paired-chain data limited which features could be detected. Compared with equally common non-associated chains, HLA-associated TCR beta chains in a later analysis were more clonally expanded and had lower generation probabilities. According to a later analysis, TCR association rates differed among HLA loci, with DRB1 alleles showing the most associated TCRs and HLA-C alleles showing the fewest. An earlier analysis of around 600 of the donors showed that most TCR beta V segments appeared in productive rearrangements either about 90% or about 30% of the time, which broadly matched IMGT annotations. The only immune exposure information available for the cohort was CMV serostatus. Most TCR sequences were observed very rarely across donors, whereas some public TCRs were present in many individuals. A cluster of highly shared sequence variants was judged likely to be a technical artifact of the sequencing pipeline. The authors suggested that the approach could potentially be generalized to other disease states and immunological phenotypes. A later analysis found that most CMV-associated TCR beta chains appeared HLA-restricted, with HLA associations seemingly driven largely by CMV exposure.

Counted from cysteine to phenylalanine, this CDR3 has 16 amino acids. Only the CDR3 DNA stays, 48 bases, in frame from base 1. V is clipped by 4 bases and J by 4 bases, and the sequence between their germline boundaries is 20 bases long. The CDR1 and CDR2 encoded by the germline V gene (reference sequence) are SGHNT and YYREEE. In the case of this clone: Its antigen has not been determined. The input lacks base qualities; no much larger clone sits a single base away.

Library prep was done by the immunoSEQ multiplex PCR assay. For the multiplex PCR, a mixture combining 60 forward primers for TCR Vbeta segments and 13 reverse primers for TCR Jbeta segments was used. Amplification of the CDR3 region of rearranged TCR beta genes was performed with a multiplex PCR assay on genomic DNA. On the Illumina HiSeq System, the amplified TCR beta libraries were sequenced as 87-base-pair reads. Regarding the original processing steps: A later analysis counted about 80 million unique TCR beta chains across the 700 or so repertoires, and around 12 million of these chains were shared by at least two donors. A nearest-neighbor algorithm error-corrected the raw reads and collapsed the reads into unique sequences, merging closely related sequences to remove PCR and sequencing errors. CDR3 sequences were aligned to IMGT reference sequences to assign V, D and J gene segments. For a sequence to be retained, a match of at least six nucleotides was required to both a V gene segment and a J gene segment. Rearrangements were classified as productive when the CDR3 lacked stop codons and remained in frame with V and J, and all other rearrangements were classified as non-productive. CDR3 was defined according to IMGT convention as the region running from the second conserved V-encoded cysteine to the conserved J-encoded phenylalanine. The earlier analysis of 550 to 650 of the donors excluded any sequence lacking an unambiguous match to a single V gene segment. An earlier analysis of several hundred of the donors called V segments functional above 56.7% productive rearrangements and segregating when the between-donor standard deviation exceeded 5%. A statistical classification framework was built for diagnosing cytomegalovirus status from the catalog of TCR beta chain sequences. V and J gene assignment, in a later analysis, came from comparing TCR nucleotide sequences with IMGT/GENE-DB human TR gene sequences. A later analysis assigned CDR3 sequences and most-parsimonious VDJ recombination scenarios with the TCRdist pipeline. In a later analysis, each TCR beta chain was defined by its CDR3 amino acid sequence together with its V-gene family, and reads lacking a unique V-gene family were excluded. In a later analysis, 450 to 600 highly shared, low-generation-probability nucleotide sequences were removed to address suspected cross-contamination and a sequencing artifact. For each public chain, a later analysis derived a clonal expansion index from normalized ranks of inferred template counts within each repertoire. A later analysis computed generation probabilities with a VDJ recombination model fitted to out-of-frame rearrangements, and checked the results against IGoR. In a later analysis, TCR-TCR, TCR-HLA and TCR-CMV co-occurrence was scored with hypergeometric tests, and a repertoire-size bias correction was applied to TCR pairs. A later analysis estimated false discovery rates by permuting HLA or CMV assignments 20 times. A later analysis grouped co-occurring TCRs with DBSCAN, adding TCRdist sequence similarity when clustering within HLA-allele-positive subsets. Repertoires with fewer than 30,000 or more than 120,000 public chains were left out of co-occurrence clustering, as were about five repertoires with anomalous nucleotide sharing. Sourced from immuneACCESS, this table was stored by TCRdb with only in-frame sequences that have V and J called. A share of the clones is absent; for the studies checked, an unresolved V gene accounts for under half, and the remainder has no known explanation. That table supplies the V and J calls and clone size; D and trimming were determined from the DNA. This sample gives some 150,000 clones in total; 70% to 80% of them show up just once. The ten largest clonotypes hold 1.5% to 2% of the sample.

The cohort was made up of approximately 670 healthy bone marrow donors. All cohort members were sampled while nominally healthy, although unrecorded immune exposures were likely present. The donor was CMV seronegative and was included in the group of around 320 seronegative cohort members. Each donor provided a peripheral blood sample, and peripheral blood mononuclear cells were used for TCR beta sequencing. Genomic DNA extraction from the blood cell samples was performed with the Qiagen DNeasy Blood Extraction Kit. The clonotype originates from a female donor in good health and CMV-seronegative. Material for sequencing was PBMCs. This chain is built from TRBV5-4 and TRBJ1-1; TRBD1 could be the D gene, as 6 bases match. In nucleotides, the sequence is TGTGCCAGCAGCCCCTCCCTGGGGGCGCAGGTCACTGAAGCTTTCTTT. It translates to CASSPSLGAQVTEAFF.